This TCR beta chain was found in a study of blood T cell repertoires in COVID-19. Across the whole study: PBMCs, B-cell-depleted T cells, or T cells were the source of the cDNA or gDNA that made up the material.

V lost 0 bases and J 0 bases, leaving 5 bases between the germline ends. The CDR3 is 13 amino acids. The germline V gene encodes CDR1 GTSNPN and CDR2 SVGIG (reference sequence). Source study methods: From reference gene primer amplification, estimates of nucleated cell counts were derived. The method was immunoSEQ multiplex PCR; TCRdb's version includes in-frame clones alone and lacks a portion of them. V and J calls plus clone size are reproduced from that table; the DNA served to infer D and trimming. The sample lists around 130,000 clones; around 77% were seen once. J is TRBJ1-1 and V is TRBV30; no clear D gene. The TCR was taken from a man aged 55-75 years with active or convalescent COVID-19. Sample: peripheral blood. The CDR3 sequence is CAWSVLLNTEAFF. DNA of the CDR3: TGTGCCTGGAGTGTACTGCTGAACACTGAAGCTTTCTTT.